Shown below are 2 T cell receptor beta chains from a single sample sequenced in a study of blood T cell repertoires in COVID-19. Here immunoSEQ multiplex PCR was the method, and the copy in TCRdb shows in-frame clones only, minus some. The sample lists 57,000 or so clones, 76% seen once, with approximately 24% in the top ten. The sequencing input was peripheral blood. The receptors were sampled from a man between 45 and 60 years old with active or convalescent COVID-19.

The chain joins TRBV7-2 to TRBJ2-1; possibly TRBD2 for D (6 bases). V was trimmed by 1 base and J by 1 base, leaving 8 bases between them. Per germline, CDR1 SGHTA and CDR2 FQGNSA. The CDR3 loop spans 15 amino acids. Here the CDR3 DNA reads TGTGCCAGCAGCTTAGGGCGGGGATCCTACAATGAGCAGTTCTTC. This codes for CASSLGRGSYNEQFF.

V usage is TRBV5-1 and J usage is TRBJ2-7; D unresolved. Germline assignment: CDR1 SGHRS and CDR2 YFSETQ. This CDR3 has 13 residues. Between the trimmed V and J ends, which lost 0 bases and 4 bases, there was a span of 8 bases. CDR3 DNA sequence: TGCGCCAGCAGCTTGGGAGACTGGTACGAGCAGTACTTC. It is translated as CASSLGDWYEQYF.